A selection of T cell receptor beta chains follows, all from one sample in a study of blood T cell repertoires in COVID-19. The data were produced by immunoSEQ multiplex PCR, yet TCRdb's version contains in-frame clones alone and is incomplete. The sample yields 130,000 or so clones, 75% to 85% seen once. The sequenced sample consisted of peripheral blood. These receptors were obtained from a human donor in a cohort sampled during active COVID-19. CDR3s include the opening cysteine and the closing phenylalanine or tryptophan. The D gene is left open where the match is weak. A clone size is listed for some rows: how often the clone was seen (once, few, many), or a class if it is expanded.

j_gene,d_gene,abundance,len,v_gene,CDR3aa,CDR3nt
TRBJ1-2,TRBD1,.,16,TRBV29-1,CSVKPDRGESNYGYTF,TGCAGCGTCAAACCCGACAGGGGGGAGTCTAACTATGGCTACACCTTC
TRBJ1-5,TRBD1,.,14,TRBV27,CASSPGGSNQPQHF,TGTGCCAGCAGTCCAGGGGGTAGCAATCAGCCCCAGCATTTT
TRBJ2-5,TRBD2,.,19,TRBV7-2,CASSVYGGFSGGRQETQYF,TGTGCCAGCAGCGTCTACGGGGGTTTTAGCGGGGGCCGCCAAGAGACCCAGTACTTC
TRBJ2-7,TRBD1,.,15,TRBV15,CATSRYGSGGYEQYF,TGTGCCACCAGCAGATACGGTTCAGGGGGCTACGAGCAGTACTTC
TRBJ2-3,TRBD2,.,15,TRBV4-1,CASSQVVTSGDTQYF,TGCGCCAGCAGCCAAGTAGTCACTAGCGGAGATACGCAGTATTTT
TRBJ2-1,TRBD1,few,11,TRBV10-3,CATITGVEQFF,TGTGCCACCATTACAGGGGTTGAGCAGTTCTTC
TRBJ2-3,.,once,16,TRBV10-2,CASRPISGGQQDTQYF,TGCGCCAGCAGGCCCATCTCAGGGGGGCAGCAAGATACGCAGTATTTT
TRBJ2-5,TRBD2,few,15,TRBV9,CASSVTGTSGGTQYF,TGTGCCAGCAGCGTAACAGGGACTAGCGGGGGGACCCAGTACTTC
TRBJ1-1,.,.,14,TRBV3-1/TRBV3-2,CASSQVSLNTEAFF,TGTGCCAGCAGCCAAGTCTCCTTGAACACTGAAGCTTTCTTT
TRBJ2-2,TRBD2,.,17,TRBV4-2,CASSHYSGGANTGELFF,TGTGCCAGCAGCCACTATAGCGGGGGGGCGAACACCGGGGAGCTGTTTTTT
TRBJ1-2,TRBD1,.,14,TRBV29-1,CSVESGQGWYGYTF,TGCAGCGTTGAATCGGGACAGGGCTGGTATGGCTACACCTTC
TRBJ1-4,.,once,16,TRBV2,CASSEEAEVSNEKLFF,TGTGCCAGCAGTGAAGAGGCAGAGGTGTCTAATGAAAAACTGTTTTTT
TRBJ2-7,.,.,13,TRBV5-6,CASSPQGSYEQYF,TGTGCCAGCAGCCCGCAGGGGTCCTACGAGCAGTACTTC
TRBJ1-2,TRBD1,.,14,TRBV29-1,CSVHGTAKPYGYTF,TGCAGCGTTCACGGGACAGCCAAACCCTATGGCTACACCTTC
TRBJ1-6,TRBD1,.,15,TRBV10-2,CASSVDRGIGSPLHF,TGCGCCAGCAGTGTGGACAGGGGAATCGGTTCACCCCTCCACTTT
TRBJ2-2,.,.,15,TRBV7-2,CASSITGGGSGELFF,TGTGCCAGCAGCATAACAGGGGGGGGATCCGGGGAGCTGTTTTTT
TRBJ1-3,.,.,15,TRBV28,CASYPRGIPGNTIYF,TGTGCCAGCTATCCCCGGGGGATACCTGGAAACACCATATATTTT
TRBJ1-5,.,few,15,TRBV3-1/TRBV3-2,CASSQDARGSQPQHF,TGTGCCAGCAGCCAAGATGCCAGGGGCAGCCAGCCCCAGCATTTT
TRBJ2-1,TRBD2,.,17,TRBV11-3,CASSLRAGTSGYNEQFF,TGTGCCAGCAGCTTACGTGCTGGGACTAGCGGCTACAATGAGCAGTTCTTC
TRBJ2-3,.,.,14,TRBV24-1,CATSEGAFTDTQYF,TGTGCCACCAGTGAGGGGGCATTCACAGATACGCAGTATTTT
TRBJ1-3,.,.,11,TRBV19,CASSRGGAPIF,TGTGCCAGTAGTCGCGGCGGGGCACCTATTTTT
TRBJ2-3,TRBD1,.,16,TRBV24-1,CATSDPQGPDTDTQYF,TGTGCCACCAGTGATCCACAGGGGCCGGACACAGATACGCAGTATTTT
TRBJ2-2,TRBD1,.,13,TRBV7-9,CASSRGTAGELFF,TGTGCCAGCAGCCGAGGGACAGCCGGGGAGCTGTTTTTT
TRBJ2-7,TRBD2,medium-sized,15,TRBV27,CASSARLAGDGEQYF,TGTGCCAGCAGCGCCAGACTAGCGGGGGATGGCGAGCAGTACTTC
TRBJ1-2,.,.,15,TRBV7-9,CASSLEGWDSNGYTF,TGTGCCAGCAGCTTAGAGGGTTGGGACTCGAATGGCTACACCTTC
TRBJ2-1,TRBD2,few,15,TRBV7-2,CASSLDSGGANEQFF,TGTGCCAGCAGCTTGGATAGCGGGGGGGCCAATGAGCAGTTCTTC
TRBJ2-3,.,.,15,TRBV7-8,CASIGTGGRTDTQYF,TGTGCCAGCATTGGAACGGGGGGCCGAACAGATACGCAGTATTTT
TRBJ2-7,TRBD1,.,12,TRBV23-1,CASTGQTYEQYF,TGCGCCAGTACGGGACAGACCTACGAGCAGTACTTC
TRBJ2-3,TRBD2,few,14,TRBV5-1,CASSFLADTDTQYF,TGCGCCAGCAGCTTCCTAGCGGACACAGATACGCAGTATTTT
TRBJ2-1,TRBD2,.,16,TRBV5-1,CASSLGTSGGHNEQFF,TGCGCCAGCAGCTTGGGTACTAGCGGGGGCCACAATGAGCAGTTCTTC
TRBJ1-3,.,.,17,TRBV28,CASSSPGAGPSGNTIYF,TGTGCCAGCAGTTCCCCAGGGGCAGGTCCCTCTGGAAACACCATATATTTT
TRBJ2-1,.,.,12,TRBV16,CASSQSQNEQFF,TGTGCCAGCAGCCAATCACAGAATGAGCAGTTCTTC
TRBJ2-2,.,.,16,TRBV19,CASSISVAVSTGELFF,TGTGCCAGTAGTATCTCGGTAGCAGTAAGCACCGGGGAGCTGTTTTTT
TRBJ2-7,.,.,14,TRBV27,CASSLSITSYEQYF,TGTGCCAGCAGTTTATCGATTACTAGTTACGAGCAGTACTTC
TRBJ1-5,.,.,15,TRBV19,CASSMWEYSNQPQHF,TGTGCCAGTAGTATGTGGGAGTATAGCAATCAGCCCCAGCATTTT
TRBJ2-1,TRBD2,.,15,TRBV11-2,CASSSMRGGYNEQFF,TGTGCCAGCAGCTCCATGCGGGGGGGGTACAATGAGCAGTTCTTC
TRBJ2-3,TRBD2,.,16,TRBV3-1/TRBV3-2,CASSQVERGALVAQYF,TGTGCCAGCAGCCAAGTTGAGCGGGGGGCCCTAGTAGCGCAGTATTTT
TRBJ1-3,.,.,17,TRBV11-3,CASSLVVEGGCGNTIYF,TGTGCCAGCAGCTTAGTAGTGGAGGGGGGGTGTGGAAACACCATATATTTT
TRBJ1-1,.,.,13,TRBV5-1,CASSIGQNTEAFF,TGCGCCAGCAGCATAGGACAGAACACTGAAGCTTTCTTT
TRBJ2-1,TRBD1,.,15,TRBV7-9,CASSQQGTTYNEQFF,TGTGCCAGCAGCCAACAGGGGACCACCTACAATGAGCAGTTCTTC
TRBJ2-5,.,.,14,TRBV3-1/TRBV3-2,CASSLSPPGETQYF,TGTGCCAGCAGCCTTAGTCCCCCCGGTGAGACCCAGTACTTC
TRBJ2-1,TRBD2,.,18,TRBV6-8,CASSPNSGGLRSYNEQFF,TGTGCCAGCAGTCCGAATAGCGGGGGGCTACGGTCCTACAATGAGCAGTTCTTC
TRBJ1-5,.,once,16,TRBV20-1,CSASMGEDIRNQPQHF,TGCAGTGCTAGTATGGGGGAGGATATTCGCAATCAGCCCCAGCATTTT
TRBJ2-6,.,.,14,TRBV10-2,CASSPPGGANVLTF,TGCGCCAGCAGCCCTCCGGGGGGGGCCAACGTCCTGACTTTC
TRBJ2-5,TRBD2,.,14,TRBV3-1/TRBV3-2,CACNSGGGGETQYF,TGTGCCTGTAATAGCGGGGGGGGTGGAGAGACCCAGTACTTC
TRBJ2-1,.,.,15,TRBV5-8,CASSFFGDRGNEQFF,TGTGCCAGCAGCTTCTTTGGAGATAGAGGTAATGAGCAGTTCTTC
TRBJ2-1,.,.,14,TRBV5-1,CASSLWGPYNEQFF,TGCGCCAGCAGCTTGTGGGGGCCCTACAATGAGCAGTTCTTC
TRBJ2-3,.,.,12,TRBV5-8,CASTGSTDTQYF,TGTGCCAGTACAGGGAGCACAGATACGCAGTATTTT
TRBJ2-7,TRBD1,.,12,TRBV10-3,CATGTASNEQYF,TGTGCCACGGGGACAGCATCCAACGAGCAGTACTTC